The 16 T cell receptor beta chains below were found in one sample sequenced in a study of graft-versus-host responses after intestinal transplantation. Generated by immunoSEQ multiplex PCR, the TCRdb table keeps only in-frame clones and is missing some. The sample includes 65,000 to 90,000 clones, about 89% of them seen just once. These receptors have no known antigen. The sample consisted of unstimulated CD8+ T cells sorted from spleen or lymph node cells, taken before intestinal transplant. Receptors originate from a human donor who received an intestinal transplant.

This clone was seen just once. The J gene is TRBJ2-3, the V gene TRBV19; 11 nucleotides match TRBD2. With V trimmed by 6 bases and J by 2 bases, 7 bases remained unmatched. The germline CDR1 and CDR2 sequences are LNHDA and SQIVND (reference sequence). The CDR3 extends over 16 amino acids. CDR3 coding DNA: TGTGCCAGTAGCACCGGGACTAGCGGCTTCACAGATACGCAGTATTTT. Its translation: CASSTGTSGFTDTQYF.

This chain joins TRBV5-6 and TRBJ2-1; perhaps TRBD2 as D (6 bases). The germline gives CDR1 SGHDT, CDR2 YYEEEE. The CDR3 totals 15 residues. V was clipped by 3 bases and J by 2 bases, with 12 bases between them. CDR3 amino acids: CASSSRLGPYNEQFF. Here the CDR3 DNA reads TGTGCCAGCAGCTCCCGACTAGGGCCCTACAATGAGCAGTTCTTC.

The rearrangement uses TRBV5-1 and TRBJ2-7; the D gene is possibly TRBD2 (6 bases). The CDR3 totals 12 residues. V was shortened by 4 bases and J by 5 bases, with 10 bases between the two germline ends. Per germline, CDR1 SGHRS and CDR2 YFSETQ. CDR3 protein: CASSQAGNEQYF. The CDR3 DNA reads TGCGCCAGCAGCCAGGCGGGGAACGAGCAGTACTTC.

This chain links TRBV27 with TRBJ1-1; 8 nucleotides match TRBD1. CDR1 and CDR2 (germline): MNHEY, SMNVEV (reference sequence). CDR3 size: 17 residues. Trimming took 0 bases from V and 3 from J; bases not matched to a gene: 9. CDR3 loop: CASSLSGQGARDTEAFF. The CDR3 DNA is TGTGCCAGCAGTTTATCCGGCCAGGGGGCGCGGGACACTGAAGCTTTCTTT.

The chain couples TRBV6-5 to TRBJ2-2; no clear D gene. V gave up 2 bases and J gave up 3 bases, with 7 bases separating them. The CDR3 is made up of 14 amino acids. CDR1 and CDR2 from the germline V gene are MNHEY and SVGAGI. The CDR3 here is CASSYEVYTGELFF. DNA of the CDR3: TGTGCCAGCAGTTACGAGGTCTACACCGGGGAGCTGTTTTTT.

The chain uses TRBV27 and TRBJ2-1, with D perhaps matching TRBD1 (6 bases). The CDR3 is 19 amino acids. V lost 6 bases and J lost 3, with 27 bases in between. Germline CDR1 MNHEY, CDR2 SMNVEV (reference sequence). DNA for the CDR3: TGTGCCAGCAGACTCCTCCCAGGGGCTCCAGCTATGGGCTACAATGAGCAGTTCTTC. The encoded protein is CASRLLPGAPAMGYNEQFF.

The V gene is TRBV10-2, the J gene TRBJ2-1, with 7 bases aligning to TRBD1. Germline trimming cut 3 bases from V and 2 bases from J; bases unmatched to any gene: 7. From germline, CDR1 is WSHSY and CDR2 SAAADI. CDR3 length: 16 residues. CDR3: CASSDWGQTTYNEQFF. CDR3 nucleotide sequence: TGCGCCAGCAGTGATTGGGGACAGACAACCTACAATGAGCAGTTCTTC.

This clone occurred once. CDR3 coding DNA: TGTGCCAGCAGTTCCGGACAGGCGAGCAATCAGCCCCAGCATTTT. It codes for CASSSGQASNQPQHF. The rearrangement links TRBV27 to TRBJ1-5, with TRBD1 identical over 7 bases. The V segment lost 4 bases and the J segment 1 base; nucleotides outside the gene matches: 4. CDR1 MNHEY and CDR2 SMNVEV come from the germline V gene (reference sequence). The CDR3 spans 15 residues.

The chain couples TRBV7-2 to TRBJ2-1; 7 bases fit TRBD2. V was clipped by 4 bases and J by 4 bases; unmatched bases: 7. Per germline, CDR1 SGHTA and CDR2 FQGNSA. The CDR3 is 15 amino acids. CDR3 sequence: CASSSSGDLYNEQFF. In DNA form, the CDR3 reads TGTGCCAGCAGCTCCAGCGGGGACTTATACAATGAGCAGTTCTTC. Full variable domain (outside the CDR3, taken from reference TRBV7-2 and TRBJ2-1): GAGVSQSPSNKVTEKGKDVELRCDPISGHTALYWYRQSLGQGLEFLIYFQGNSAPDKSGLPSDRFSAERTGGSVSTLTIQRTQQEDSAVYLCASSSSGDLYNEQFFGPGTRLTVL.

The CDR3 DNA follows: TGTGCCAGCAGCGTGGGCCCCGGGGACTACGAGCAGTACTTC. Residues: CASSVGPGDYEQYF. The rearrangement links TRBV9 to TRBJ2-7, with D tentatively TRBD2 (5 bases). In germline, CDR1 is SGDLS, CDR2 YYNGEE. This CDR3 is 14 amino acids long. V lost 2 bases and J 3 bases, leaving 12 bases between the germline ends.

The chain combines TRBV28 with TRBJ2-5; 9 nucleotides align to TRBD1. Trimming cost V 4 bases and J 5 bases; bases outside gene matches: 8. This CDR3 has 15 residues. Germline V gives CDR1 MDHEN, CDR2 SYDVKM. The CDR3 DNA reads TGTGCCAGCAGTTCCCGGACAGGGGCGACGGAGACCCAGTACTTC. Its protein is CASSSRTGATETQYF. Filled out from reference TRBV28 and TRBJ2-5, the complete variable domain reads DVKVTQSSRYLVKRTGEKVFLECVQDMDHENMFWYRQDPGLGLRLIYFSYDVKMKEKGDIPEGYSVSREKKERFSLILESASTNQTSMYLCASSSRTGATETQYFGPGTRLLVL.

The chain uses TRBV30 and TRBJ2-7, with 7 nucleotides matching TRBD1. This CDR3 comprises 15 residues. Germline CDR1 GTSNPN, CDR2 SVGIG (reference sequence). V lost 2 bases to trimming and J lost 2 bases; unmatched junction nucleotides: 9. The CDR3 nucleotides are TGTGCCTGGAGTCCCCAAACAGGGGATCCCTACGAGCAGTACTTC. This sequence encodes CAWSPQTGDPYEQYF.

The gene calls are TRBV2 and TRBJ2-7, with 9 bases that match TRBD2. The germline gives CDR1 SNHLY, CDR2 FYNNEI. The J segment lost 5 bases and the V segment lost 10 bases, leaving 15 bases of the junction unmatched. This CDR3 contains 15 residues. CDR3 sequence reads: CATKVGSSGSHEQYF. The DNA for the CDR3 is TGTGCCACGAAGGTTGGTAGTAGCGGGAGCCACGAGCAGTACTTC. Variable domain in full (rest from reference TRBV2 and TRBJ2-7): EPEVTQTPSHQVTQMGQEVILRCVPISNHLYFYWYRQILGQKVEFLVSFYNNEISEKSEIFDDQFSVERPDGSNFTLKIRSTKLEDSAMYFCATKVGSSGSHEQYFGPGTRLTVT.

This clone was found a few times. The V call is TRBV6-1, the J call TRBJ2-7; the D is unclear. The germline gives CDR1 MNHNS, CDR2 SASEGT. This CDR3 contains 13 residues. Trimming stripped 2 bases from V and 3 bases from J, with 8 bases between. This chain's CDR3 is CASSESIFYEQYF. CDR3 DNA: TGTGCCAGCAGTGAATCTATTTTCTACGAGCAGTACTTC.

This clone has only one observation. An end of the junction differs from the germline gene, which may be a read error. This chain uses TRBV4-1 with TRBJ2-1; D not certain. CDR3 length: 15 amino acids. Per germline, CDR1 MGHRA and CDR2 YSYEKL. The CDR3 bases are TGCGCCAGCAGCCAATCTCCGCCGCCCTACGATGAGCAGTTCTTC. Its translation: CASSQSPPPYDEQFF.

The gene calls are TRBV23-1 and TRBJ2-1; weak D call: TRBD2 (5 bases). TRBV23-1 qualifies as an ORF whose function is uncertain. The CDR3 has 14 amino acids. Trimming left V 8 bases short and J 5 bases short, with 16 bases between. The CDR3 region has the DNA TGCGCCAGCCACGGACTCCGGCTGAACAATGAGCAGTTCTTC. Translated: CASHGLRLNNEQFF.